Listed below are T cell receptor beta chains from one sample, sequenced in a study of T cells in Graves' hyperthyroidism and ophthalmopathy. Via MiXCR, TCRdb re-called the multiplex PCR reads, giving one row per CDR3 protein. In the table there are about 640,000 distinct CDR3 sequences, less than 25% of which are singletons. The sample consisted of blood. These receptors were taken from a man younger than 45 with Graves' ophthalmopathy. The CDR3 runs from the conserved cysteine through the conserved F or W.

j_call v_call cdr3_length cdr3_aa
TRBJ2-1 TRBV6-4 13 CASSGTTGSEQFF
TRBJ2-1 TRBV5-6 15 CASSPQGRPYNEQFF
TRBJ1-2 TRBV15 12 CATGGPFYGYTF
TRBJ2-1 TRBV7-9 14 CASSLKLAGDEQFF
TRBJ1-1 TRBV7-2 14 CASSLNRGQTEAFF
TRBJ2-3 TRBV27 15 CASLGGTSSTDTQYF
TRBJ2-1 TRBV19 16 CASSIWGAGGDNEQFF
TRBJ2-7 TRBV4-1 18 CASSQELLVDRSLDEQYF
TRBJ1-4 TRBV18 16 CASSPADGSTNEKLFF
TRBJ2-3 TRBV28 16 CASSLSEGGPADTQYF
TRBJ1-1 TRBV5-1 14 CASSLGTGVTEAFF
TRBJ2-1 TRBV2 15 CASSENRGTYNEQFF
TRBJ1-1 TRBV7-9 15 CASSSGQGGSTEAFF
TRBJ2-1 TRBV7-9 18 CASSLQPSGRGSYNEQFF
TRBJ1-5 TRBV2 14 CASSGPDSWRPQHF
TRBJ2-3 TRBV7-9 18 CASSLGYGLAGDSDTQYF
TRBJ1-2 TRBV30 15 CAWSLAPGGGEGYTF
TRBJ2-6 TRBV7-8 19 CASSVDRDRVMAGANVLTF
TRBJ1-2 TRBV4-2 12 CASSQDNGGYTF
TRBJ2-1 TRBV2 13 CASSDGGIMEQFF
TRBJ1-2 TRBV20-1 14 CSAGDRASNYGYTF
TRBJ2-7 TRBV4-1 14 CASSRFTGPEEQYF
TRBJ2-6 TRBV19 16 CASRPQAGAGANVLTF
TRBJ2-5 TRBV6-1 13 CASTDSVKKTQYF
TRBJ2-1 TRBV2 14 CASREGLAGNEQFF
TRBJ1-3 TRBV11-3 15 CASSQDTGSGNTIYF
TRBJ1-4 TRBV7-2 15 CASSLAVRRNEKLFF
TRBJ2-5 TRBV18 14 CASSPGTVEETQYF
TRBJ2-1 TRBV6-2/TRBV6-3 15 CASSYRPGSRNEQFF
TRBJ1-1 TRBV19 18 CASSMGQGARNLHTEAFF
TRBJ2-7 TRBV7-9 15 CASSSHRDRAYEQYF
TRBJ2-5 TRBV28 13 CASRAGVGETQYF
TRBJ2-7 TRBV10-1 15 CASSPGGAGVYEQYF
TRBJ2-7 TRBV29-1 12 CSVESSGHEQYF
TRBJ2-1 TRBV29-1 20 CSVESRGTSGRVHSYNEQFF
TRBJ1-2 TRBV5-1 15 CASSLTRTFLSGYTF
TRBJ1-1 TRBV12-3/TRBV12-4 12 CASSSSGAEAFF
TRBJ2-7 TRBV28 10 CASSSNEQYF
TRBJ1-2 TRBV6-2/TRBV6-3 18 CASSYFHPYHRVDYGYTF
TRBJ2-7 TRBV7-9 13 CASSLAGGFEQYF
TRBJ2-2 TRBV5-1 15 CANTRTSGVGGELFF
TRBJ2-1 TRBV28 16 CASSRTISGTDNEQFF
TRBJ1-1 TRBV11-2 14 CASQIGGGPTEAFF
TRBJ1-1 TRBV29-1 12 CSAFTGTGEAFF
TRBJ2-1 TRBV11-2 14 CASSPPTRFNEQFF
TRBJ2-3 TRBV20-1 17 CSARKGTSGRARDTQYF
TRBJ2-4 TRBV28 15 CASSFLGVGKNIQYF
TRBJ2-7 TRBV28 16 CASSRGRGRSSYEQYF
TRBJ2-3 TRBV4-1 16 CASSQDQTLRADTQYF
TRBJ1-6 TRBV28 12 CASTLRAGPLHF
TRBJ2-5 TRBV27 14 CASSTSDGQETQYF
TRBJ2-7 TRBV7-4 17 CASSLAGGLTGRYEQYF
TRBJ2-1 TRBV7-8 16 CASSLRSGTSYNEQFF
TRBJ1-2 TRBV28 13 CASRRQGAGGYTF
TRBJ2-7 TRBV7-2 14 CASSPGQGPYEQYF